The 14 T cell receptor beta chains presented below share a single source sample, sequenced in a study of T cells after posttransplantation cyclophosphamide. The repertoire was sequenced with immunoSEQ multiplex PCR; TCRdb's copy has only in-frame clones and lacks some. This sample includes 44,000 or so clones with no singletons; its ten biggest clones take up roughly 2.2%. Sequences were obtained from PBMCs. Receptors were obtained from a man aged 35 to 55 in good health, CMV-negative, and a related stem cell transplant donor.

This chain uses TRBV11-3 with TRBJ2-5; possibly TRBD2 for D (6 bases). CDR3 length: 17 residues. The V and J ends lost 0 bases and 5 bases respectively, with 19 bases between them. Germline CDR1 reads SGHNT; CDR2 reads YENEEA. The CDR3 is CASSLDRGPGERETQYF. DNA of the CDR3: TGTGCCAGCAGCTTAGACCGCGGCCCGGGAGAGAGGGAGACCCAGTACTTC.

This clone was recorded at least ten times. The chain combines TRBV6-1 with TRBJ1-5; unclear D gene. Germline V gene lookup returns CDR1 MNHNS and CDR2 SASEGT. V dropped 7 bases and J dropped 0 bases, with 13 bases sitting between them. The CDR3 sequence is 15 residues long. CDR3 loop: CASTEGGFSNQPQHF. The CDR3 bases are TGTGCCAGCACCGAGGGAGGGTTTAGCAATCAGCCCCAGCATTTT.

This clone was detected many times. The chain couples TRBV5-6 to TRBJ1-4, with TRBD1 matching over 8 bases. J was trimmed by 8 bases and V by 4 bases; bases with no gene match: 7. Germline values: CDR1 SGHDT, CDR2 YYEEEE. CDR3 length equals 14 residues. CDR3 sequence reads: CASSADREGEKLFF. The CDR3 region has the DNA TGTGCCAGCAGCGCGGACAGGGAAGGGGAAAAACTGTTTTTT.

This clone was recorded many times. Compared with germline, one end of the junction differs, possibly owing to a read error. The genes are TRBV23-1 and TRBJ2-7; 11 positions match TRBD2. TRBV23-1 counts as an open reading frame of uncertain function. This CDR3 has 17 residues. CDR3 loop: CASSQQDQGPGLAEPGF. DNA of the CDR3: TGCGCCAGCAGTCAACAGGACCAGGGGCCGGGACTAGCGGAACCAGGCTTC.

In its sample, this clone was seen many times. V is TRBV20-1 and J is TRBJ1-1, with TRBD1 matching 8 bases. Germline V gives CDR1 DFQATT, CDR2 SNEGSKA (reference sequence). CDR3 length equals 10 residues. The V segment lost 6 bases and the J segment 11 bases; nucleotides outside the gene matches: 5. The CDR3 DNA follows: TGCAGTGCGAGGACAGGGCCTGCTTTCTTT. Residues: CSARTGPAFF.

The sample holds many counts of this clone. The chain links TRBV7-3 to TRBJ1-4, with D possibly matching TRBD1 (6 bases). The CDR3 has 15 residues. Germline loops: CDR1 SGHTA, CDR2 FQGTGA. Trimming took 0 bases from V and 4 from J, leaving 9 bases between them. The CDR3 is CASSLTGGVNEKLFF. The CDR3 nucleotides read TGTGCCAGCAGCTTAACAGGGGGTGTTAATGAAAAACTGTTTTTT.

There are many counts of this clone. The chain employs TRBV2 and TRBJ1-3, with 9 bases identical to TRBD1. V gave up 1 base and J gave up 2 bases; unmatched junction bases: 0. Germline-derived CDR1 and CDR2 are SNHLY and FYNNEI. The CDR3 is 15 amino acids. CDR3: CASSEDRGPGNTIYF. The CDR3 nucleotides are TGTGCCAGCAGTGAAGACAGGGGGCCTGGAAACACCATATATTTT. Variable domain in full (rest from reference TRBV2 and TRBJ1-3): EPEVTQTPSHQVTQMGQEVILRCVPISNHLYFYWYRQILGQKVEFLVSFYNNEISEKSEIFDDQFSVERPDGSNFTLKIRSTKLEDSAMYFCASSEDRGPGNTIYFGEGSWLTVV.

In its sample, this clone was seen many times. The chain is built from TRBV7-6 and TRBJ1-1; no firm D call. The V and J ends lost 5 bases and 4 bases respectively, with 14 bases between them. CDR3 length equals 14 residues. Germline CDR1 and CDR2: SGHVS and FNYEAQ. As DNA, the CDR3 is TGTGCCAGCAGCGTCTCAAGAAGCGGCACTGAAGCTTTCTTT. It specifies CASSVSRSGTEAFF. The variable domain in full, completed from reference TRBV7-6 and TRBJ1-1, reads GAGVSQSPRYKVTKRGQDVALRCDPISGHVSLYWYRQALGQGPEFLTYFNYEAQQDKSGLPNDRFSAERPEGSISTLTIQRTEQRDSAMYRCASSVSRSGTEAFFGQGTRLTVV.

This clone appeared many times. This chain links TRBV18 with TRBJ2-7; perhaps TRBD1 as D (5 bases). V was pared by 3 bases and J by 5 bases, with 11 bases between. Germline V gene data show CDR1 as KGHSH and CDR2 as LQKENI. The CDR3 totals 13 residues. CDR3 sequence: CASSPPGIDEQYF. The CDR3, as DNA: TGTGCCAGCTCACCGCCAGGGATCGACGAGCAGTACTTC.

This clone occurred many times. This chain links TRBV5-5 with TRBJ2-5; D remains unclear. This CDR3 has 15 amino acids. V was pared by 1 base and J by 2 bases, with 12 bases between. CDR1 is SGHKS, CDR2 YYEKEE, per germline (reference sequence). This chain's CDR3 is CASSLFPQLQETQYF. The CDR3 region has the DNA TGTGCCAGCAGCTTGTTCCCGCAGTTACAAGAGACCCAGTACTTC.

This clone was counted many times. The genes are TRBV19 and TRBJ2-1, with 8 bases that match TRBD2. Germline V lookup: CDR1 LNHDA, CDR2 SQIVND (reference sequence). This CDR3 has 16 amino acids. The V gene end was trimmed by 2 bases and the J gene end by 0 bases; junction bases not matched to a gene: 3. The CDR3 protein is CASSIPSGSSYNEQFF. The DNA for the CDR3 is TGTGCCAGTAGTATACCTAGCGGGTCCTCCTACAATGAGCAGTTCTTC.

This clone was counted at least ten times. The chain links TRBV5-4 to TRBJ1-3; TRBD1 matches 10 bases. Germline loops: CDR1 SGHNT, CDR2 YYREEE (reference sequence). This CDR3 is 15 amino acids long. V lost 4 bases to trimming and J lost 4 bases; unmatched junction nucleotides: 5. The CDR3: CASSARQGAGNTIYF. The CDR3, as DNA: TGTGCCAGCAGCGCCCGACAGGGGGCCGGAAACACCATATATTTT.

The chain couples TRBV11-2 to TRBJ2-5, with D possibly being TRBD1 (5 bases). The last part of the DNA fits TRBJ2-7 better; the J call may be wrong. Germline values: CDR1 SGHAT, CDR2 FQNNGV. CDR3 length: 16 residues. Here the CDR3 reads CASSLVETSQGYEQYF. The CDR3 nucleotides are TGTGCCAGCAGCTTAGTGGAGACCTCTCAGGGCTACGAGCAGTACTTC.

This clone was observed a few times. The chain joins TRBV6-1 to TRBJ2-7; 8 bases are shared with TRBD1. The trim removed 4 bases at V and 3 bases at J, leaving 11 bases unmatched. This CDR3 is built from 16 residues. Germline V gene lookup returns CDR1 MNHNS and CDR2 SASEGT. CDR3 sequence (DNA): TGTGCCAGCAGTGCTCCGGAACAGGGGGTTGGCTACGAGCAGTACTTC. Its protein is CASSAPEQGVGYEQYF.